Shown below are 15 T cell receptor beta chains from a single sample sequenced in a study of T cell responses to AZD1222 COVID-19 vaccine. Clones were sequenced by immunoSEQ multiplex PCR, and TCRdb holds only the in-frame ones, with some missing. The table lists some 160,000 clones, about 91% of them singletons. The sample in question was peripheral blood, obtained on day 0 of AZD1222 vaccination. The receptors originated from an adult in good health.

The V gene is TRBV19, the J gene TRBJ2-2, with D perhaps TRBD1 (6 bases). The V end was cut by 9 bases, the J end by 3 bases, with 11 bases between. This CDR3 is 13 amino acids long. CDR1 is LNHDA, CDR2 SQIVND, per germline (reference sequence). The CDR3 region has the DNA TGTGCCAGCCTCGGACAGTACACCGGGGAGCTGTTTTTT. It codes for CASLGQYTGELFF.

CDR3 nucleotides: TGTGCCAGCAGCCCCCGGACGGGTTACGAGCAGTACTTC. Translation: CASSPRTGYEQYF. This chain connects TRBV7-2 to TRBJ2-7, with D unresolved. Germline assignment: CDR1 SGHTA and CDR2 FQGNSA. Trimming left V 5 bases short and J 4 bases short, with 12 bases between. This CDR3 contains 13 residues.

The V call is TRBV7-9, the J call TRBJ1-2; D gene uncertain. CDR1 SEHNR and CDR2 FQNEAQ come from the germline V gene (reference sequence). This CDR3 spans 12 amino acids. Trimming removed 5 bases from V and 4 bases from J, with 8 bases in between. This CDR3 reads CASSRETYGYTF. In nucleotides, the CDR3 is TGTGCCAGCAGCAGGGAGACCTATGGCTACACCTTC.

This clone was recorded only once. The CDR3 region is CASSPEGKREFTGELFF. CDR3 DNA sequence: TGTGCCAGCAGCCCCGAAGGCAAGCGGGAGTTCACCGGGGAGCTGTTTTTT. The rearrangement uses TRBV9 and TRBJ2-2; 8 positions agree with TRBD2. This CDR3 spans 17 amino acids. J lost 4 bases, V lost 4 bases, and 12 bases had no gene match. Germline V gene sequence: CDR1 SGDLS, CDR2 YYNGEE.

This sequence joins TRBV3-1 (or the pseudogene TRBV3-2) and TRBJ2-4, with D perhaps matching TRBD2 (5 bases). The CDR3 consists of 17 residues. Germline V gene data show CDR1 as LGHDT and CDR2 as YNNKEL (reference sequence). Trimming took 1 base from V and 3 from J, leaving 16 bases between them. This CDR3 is CASSQVPSFGNKNIQYF. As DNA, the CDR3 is TGTGCCAGCAGCCAAGTCCCCTCTTTCGGGAACAAAAACATTCAGTACTTC.

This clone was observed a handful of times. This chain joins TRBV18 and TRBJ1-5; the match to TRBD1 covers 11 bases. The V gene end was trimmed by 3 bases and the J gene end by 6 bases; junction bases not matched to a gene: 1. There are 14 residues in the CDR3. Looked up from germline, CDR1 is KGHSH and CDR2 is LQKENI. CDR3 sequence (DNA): TGTGCCAGCTCACCGGACAGGGGGCGTCAGCCCCAGCATTTT. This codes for CASSPDRGRQPQHF.

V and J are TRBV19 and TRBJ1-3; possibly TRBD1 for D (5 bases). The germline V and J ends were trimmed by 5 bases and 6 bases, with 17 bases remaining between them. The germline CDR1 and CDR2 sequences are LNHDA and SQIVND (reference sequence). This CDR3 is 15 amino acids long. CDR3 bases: TGTGCCAGTAGTCCTCGGGGCGGGATCGAAAACACCATATATTTT. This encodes CASSPRGGIENTIYF. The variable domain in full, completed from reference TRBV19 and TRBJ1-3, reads DGGITQSPKYLFRKEGQNVTLSCEQNLNHDAMYWYRQDPGQGLRLIYYSQIVNDFQKGDIAEGYSVSREKKESFPLTVTSAQKNPTAFYLCASSPRGGIENTIYFGEGSWLTVV.

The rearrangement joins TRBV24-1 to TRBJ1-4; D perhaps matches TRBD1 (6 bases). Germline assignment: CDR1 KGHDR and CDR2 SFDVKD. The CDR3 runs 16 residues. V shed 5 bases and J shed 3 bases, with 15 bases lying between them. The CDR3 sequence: CATSAPGGGANEKLFF. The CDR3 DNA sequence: TGTGCCACCAGTGCCCCCGGAGGGGGTGCTAATGAAAAACTGTTTTTT.

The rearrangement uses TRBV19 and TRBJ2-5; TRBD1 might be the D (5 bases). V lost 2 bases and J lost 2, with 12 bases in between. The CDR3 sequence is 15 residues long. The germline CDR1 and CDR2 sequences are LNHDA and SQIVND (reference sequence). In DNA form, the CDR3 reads TGTGCCAGTAGTATAACCCCAGGGCTTCAAGAGACCCAGTACTTC. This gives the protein CASSITPGLQETQYF.

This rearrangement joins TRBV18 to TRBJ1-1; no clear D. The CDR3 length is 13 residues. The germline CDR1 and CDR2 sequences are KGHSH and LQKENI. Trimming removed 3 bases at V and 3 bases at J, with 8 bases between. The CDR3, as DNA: TGTGCCAGCTCACCTTCCCAAGACACTGAAGCTTTCTTT. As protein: CASSPSQDTEAFF.

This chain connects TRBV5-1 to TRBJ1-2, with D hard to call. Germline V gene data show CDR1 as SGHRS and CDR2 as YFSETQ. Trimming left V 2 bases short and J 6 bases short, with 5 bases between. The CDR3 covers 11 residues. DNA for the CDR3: TGCGCCAGCAGCTTCCGTGATGGCTACACCTTC. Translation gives CASSFRDGYTF.

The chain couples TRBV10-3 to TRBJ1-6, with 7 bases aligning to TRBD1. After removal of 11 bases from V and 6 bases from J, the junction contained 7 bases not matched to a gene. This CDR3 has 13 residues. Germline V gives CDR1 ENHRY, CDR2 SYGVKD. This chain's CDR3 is CASRQGTNSPLHF. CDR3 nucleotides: TGTGCCTCCCGACAGGGAACTAATTCACCCCTCCACTTT.

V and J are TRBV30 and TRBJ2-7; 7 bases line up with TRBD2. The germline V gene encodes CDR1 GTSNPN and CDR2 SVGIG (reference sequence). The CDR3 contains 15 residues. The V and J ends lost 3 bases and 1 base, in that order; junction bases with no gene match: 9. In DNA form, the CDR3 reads TGTGCCTGGAGCCCCGGGGGTAGCGGGTCCTACGAGCAGTACTTC. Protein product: CAWSPGGSGSYEQYF.

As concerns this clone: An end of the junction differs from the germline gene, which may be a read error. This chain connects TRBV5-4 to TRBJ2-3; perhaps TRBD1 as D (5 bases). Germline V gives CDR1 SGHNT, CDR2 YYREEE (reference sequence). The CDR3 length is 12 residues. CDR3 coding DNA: TGTGCCAGCAGCTCAGGCCAGGGCACTGGGGATTTT. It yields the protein CASSSGQGTGDF.

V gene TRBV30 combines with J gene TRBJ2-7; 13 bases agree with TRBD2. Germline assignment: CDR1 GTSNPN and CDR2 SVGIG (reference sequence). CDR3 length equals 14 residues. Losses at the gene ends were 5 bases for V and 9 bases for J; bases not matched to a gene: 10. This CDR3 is CAWSGGLAGTGQYF. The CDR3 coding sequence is TGTGCCTGGTCTGGGGGACTAGCGGGAACGGGGCAGTACTTC.